The 27 T cell receptor beta chains given below trace back to one sample, sequenced in a study of blood T cell repertoires in COVID-19. Libraries were prepared by immunoSEQ multiplex PCR; TCRdb keeps only in-frame clonotypes and omits some of them. The sample holds 98,000 or so clones, approximately 83% seen once. Material: peripheral blood. These receptors were collected from a woman in her 70s with acute or convalescent COVID-19.

V usage is TRBV2 and J usage is TRBJ1-2, with 11 bases aligning to TRBD1. The length of the CDR3 is 16 residues. CDR1 and CDR2 (germline): SNHLY, FYNNEI. V was pared by 8 bases and J by 5 bases, with 13 bases of the junction left unmatched. The CDR3 sequence is CASVRGQGASRYGYTF. The CDR3 DNA follows: TGTGCCAGCGTTAGAGGACAGGGGGCATCTCGGTATGGCTACACCTTC.

The V gene is TRBV28, the J gene TRBJ1-2; TRBD1 might be the D (5 bases). This CDR3 has 13 residues. The ends were cut back, 5 bases at V and 4 bases at J, with 11 bases in the middle. Germline assignment: CDR1 MDHEN and CDR2 SYDVKM. The CDR3 region is CASSVLTVYGYTF. The CDR3 bases are TGTGCCAGCAGTGTACTGACAGTCTATGGCTACACCTTC.

The gene calls are TRBV4-1 and TRBJ1-2, with D unresolved. The germline V and J ends were trimmed by 0 bases and 4 bases, with 18 bases remaining between them. Germline CDR1 and CDR2: MGHRA and YSYEKL. The CDR3 is 17 residues long. The DNA for the CDR3 is TGCGCCAGCAGCCAAGATCCTTTACCTGTCGAGATCTATGGCTACACCTTC. It specifies CASSQDPLPVEIYGYTF.

This clone was observed a handful of times. V and J are TRBV29-1 and TRBJ1-2, with D possibly being TRBD1 (5 bases). Germline CDR1 SQVTM, CDR2 ANQGSEA. The CDR3 length is 13 residues. Trimming stripped 6 bases from V and 4 bases from J, with 15 bases between. CDR3 residues: CSVHGRAGYGYTF. The CDR3 coding sequence is TGCAGCGTCCACGGCAGGGCTGGCTATGGCTACACCTTC. Based on the CDR3 plus reference TRBV29-1 and TRBJ1-2, the full variable domain is SAVISQKPSRDICQRGTSLTIQCQVDSQVTMMFWYRQQPGQSLTLIATANQGSEATYESGFVIDKFPISRPNLTFSTLTVSNMSPEDSSIYLCSVHGRAGYGYTFGSGTRLTVV.

The chain uses TRBV7-9 and TRBJ1-2; possible D gene TRBD1, 6 bases. Germline CDR1 and CDR2: SEHNR and FQNEAQ (reference sequence). Trimming removed 0 bases at V and 7 bases at J, with 15 bases between. The CDR3 contains 15 residues. In DNA form, the CDR3 reads TGTGCCAGCAGCTTAGCGTCGACAGGACCTATTGGCTACACCTTC. Translated, it gives CASSLASTGPIGYTF. Full variable domain (outside the CDR3, taken from reference TRBV7-9 and TRBJ1-2): DTGVSQNPRHKITKRGQNVTFRCDPISEHNRLYWYRQTLGQGPEFLTYFQNEAQLEKSRLLSDRFSAERPKGSFSTLEIQRTEQGDSAMYLCASSLASTGPIGYTFGSGTRLTVV.

The chain is built from TRBV6-5 and TRBJ2-7; TRBD1 matches at 7 bases. The V gene's germline CDR1 is MNHEY and CDR2 SVGAGI. With 0 bases clipped from V and 2 bases from J, the junction kept 1 base outside the gene matches. The CDR3 is 14 amino acids. CDR3 sequence reads: CASSYSTGTYEQYF. DNA of the CDR3: TGTGCCAGCAGTTACTCGACAGGGACCTACGAGCAGTACTTC.

The V gene is TRBV30, the J gene TRBJ2-5, with no clear D. Trimming left V 1 base short and J 2 bases short, with 5 bases between. CDR3 length equals 12 residues. CDR1 and CDR2 from the germline V gene are GTSNPN and SVGIG (reference sequence). CDR3 region: CAWSGRQETQYF. CDR3 nucleotides: TGTGCCTGGAGTGGGCGGCAAGAGACCCAGTACTTC.

This clone was picked up a small number of times. This chain joins TRBV9 and TRBJ1-1; D might be TRBD1 (5 bases). The CDR3 totals 14 residues. The V end was cut by 0 bases, the J end by 4 bases, with 10 bases between. Germline CDR1 SGDLS, CDR2 YYNGEE. CDR3 residues: CASSVEGLSTEAFF. Here the CDR3 DNA reads TGTGCCAGCAGCGTAGAGGGGTTGAGCACTGAAGCTTTCTTT.

The genes are TRBV29-1 and TRBJ1-4; a possible D gene is TRBD1 (5 bases). The CDR3 has 13 residues. From germline, CDR1 is SQVTM and CDR2 ANQGSEA. V shed 6 bases and J shed 8 bases, with 16 bases lying between them. CDR3 in DNA: TGCAGCGTGAGCCTGGGGGGAAGAGAAAAACTGTTTTTT. Encoded protein: CSVSLGGREKLFF.

This clone was seen only a few times. The chain links TRBV7-8 to TRBJ1-2, with a weak D call TRBD1 (6 bases). Per the germline V gene, CDR1 is SGHVS and CDR2 is FQNEAQ. V dropped 5 bases and J dropped 2 bases, with 18 bases sitting between them. The CDR3 extends over 16 amino acids. CDR3 loop: CASSPLGGARNYGYTF. The CDR3 nucleotides read TGTGCCAGCAGCCCTTTGGGGGGGGCCCGGAACTATGGCTACACCTTC. Full variable domain (outside the CDR3, taken from reference TRBV7-8 and TRBJ1-2): GAGVSQSPRYKVAKRGQDVALRCDPISGHVSLFWYQQALGQGPEFLTYFQNEAQLDKSGLPSDRFFAERPEGSVSTLKIQRTQQEDSAVYLCASSPLGGARNYGYTFGSGTRLTVV.

V usage is TRBV4-1 and J usage is TRBJ2-1; weak D call: TRBD2 (6 bases). This CDR3 has 17 amino acids. Germline lookup yields CDR1 MGHRA and CDR2 YSYEKL. Trimming took 4 bases from V and 2 from J, leaving 18 bases between them. CDR3 amino acids: CASSPGAREMTYNEQFF. Here the CDR3 DNA reads TGCGCCAGCAGCCCCGGAGCCCGGGAGATGACCTACAATGAGCAGTTCTTC.

J is TRBJ2-1 and V is TRBV6-6; tentative D call: TRBD1 (6 bases). The V end lost 7 bases, the J end lost 2 bases, and 15 bases lay between the germline ends. The CDR3 is 15 residues long. Looked up from germline, CDR1 is MNHNY and CDR2 is SVGAGI (reference sequence). As DNA, the CDR3 is TGTGCCAGCAAGGGTGCTGGACAGCCCTACAATGAGCAGTTCTTC. Protein sequence: CASKGAGQPYNEQFF.

The chain joins TRBV7-2 to TRBJ1-1; D is possibly TRBD1 (5 bases). This CDR3 is built from 13 residues. Trimming removed 4 bases from V and 6 bases from J, with 12 bases in between. The V gene's germline CDR1 is SGHTA and CDR2 FQGNSA. CDR3 region: CASSSPDSSEAFF. The CDR3 bases are TGTGCCAGCAGCTCGCCCGACAGTTCTGAAGCTTTCTTT.

V and J are TRBV19 and TRBJ1-5; no clear D. The CDR3 loop spans 16 amino acids. Germline CDR1 LNHDA, CDR2 SQIVND (reference sequence). Trimming removed 3 bases from V and 6 bases from J, with 18 bases in between. The CDR3 nucleotides read TGTGCCAGTAGTATTCTCCCCCCCGGACTGGGTCAGCCCCAGCATTTT. Translated, it gives CASSILPPGLGQPQHF.

The chain recombines TRBV4-1 with TRBJ1-5; the D is unclear. The CDR3 is 17 amino acids. Germline loops: CDR1 MGHRA, CDR2 YSYEKL. Trimming removed 0 bases from V and 0 bases from J, with 12 bases in between. This CDR3 reads CASSQEFLAVSNQPQHF. The CDR3 DNA follows: TGCGCCAGCAGCCAAGAGTTTCTCGCGGTTAGCAATCAGCCCCAGCATTTT.

The gene calls are TRBV27 and TRBJ1-5; D not resolved. CDR3 length equals 14 residues. With 4 bases removed from V and 0 bases from J, the gap between germline ends came to 7 bases. Germline loops: CDR1 MNHEY, CDR2 SMNVEV (reference sequence). CDR3 region: CASSSGISNQPQHF. In nucleotides, the CDR3 is TGTGCCAGCAGTTCAGGAATTAGCAATCAGCCCCAGCATTTT.

The chain employs TRBV18 and TRBJ1-6; 10 bases line up with TRBD1. Germline CDR1 reads KGHSH; CDR2 reads LQKENI. After removal of 3 bases from V and 10 bases from J, the junction contained 6 bases not matched to a gene. The CDR3 sequence is 15 residues long. CDR3 residues: CASSPIGTGVSPLHF. The CDR3 nucleotides are TGTGCCAGCTCACCCATCGGGACAGGGGTATCACCCCTCCACTTT.

The rearrangement links TRBV6-5 to TRBJ1-1; 10 bases are a match to TRBD1. The CDR3 extends over 14 amino acids. V shed 2 bases, J shed 4 bases, and the junction held 1 base outside the gene matches. The germline V gene has CDR1 MNHEY and CDR2 SVGAGI. The CDR3 sequence: CASSYRDRGTEAFF. CDR3 nucleotide sequence: TGTGCCAGCAGTTACCGGGACAGGGGCACTGAAGCTTTCTTT.

The chain uses TRBV20-1 and TRBJ1-1, with D unclear. The CDR3 is made up of 14 amino acids. Trimming cost V 3 bases and J 3 bases, with 14 bases left between them. CDR1 and CDR2 (germline): DFQATT, SNEGSKA (reference sequence). CDR3 protein: CSASSPGRDTEAFF. The CDR3 DNA reads TGCAGTGCTAGTTCCCCTGGGAGGGACACTGAAGCTTTCTTT.

The gene calls are TRBV28 and TRBJ1-1, with no clear D. This CDR3 contains 15 residues. The germline V gene has CDR1 MDHEN and CDR2 SYDVKM. V dropped 7 bases and J dropped 5 bases, with 20 bases sitting between them. Written as DNA, the CDR3 is TGTGCCAGCACCCTCGGCTACCCAGGCCCTACTGAAGCTTTCTTT. Its translation: CASTLGYPGPTEAFF.

This chain uses TRBV4-1 with TRBJ2-2; D is ambiguous. Germline V gene data show CDR1 as MGHRA and CDR2 as YSYEKL. V was shortened by 0 bases and J by 0 bases, with 11 bases between the two germline ends. The CDR3 totals 17 residues. The CDR3: CASSQDRQAANTGELFF. CDR3 in DNA: TGCGCCAGCAGCCAAGATCGCCAGGCCGCGAACACCGGGGAGCTGTTTTTT.

The gene calls are TRBV7-2 and TRBJ2-1, with a tentative D call TRBD2 (5 bases). This CDR3 contains 13 residues. The germline V and J ends were trimmed by 0 bases and 9 bases, with 9 bases remaining between them. CDR1 and CDR2 (germline): SGHTA, FQGNSA. The CDR3, as DNA: TGTGCCAGCAGCTTAGCGCGTGGAGGTGAGCAGTTCTTC. Its protein product is CASSLARGGEQFF.

The V and J genes are TRBV2 and TRBJ1-3; no clear D gene. From germline, CDR1 is SNHLY and CDR2 FYNNEI. The CDR3 is 15 amino acids. The V end lost 6 bases, the J end lost 0 bases, and 12 bases lay between the germline ends. CDR3 nucleotides: TGTGCCAGCAGCGCATCAGAACGCTCTGGAAACACCATATATTTT. It codes for CASSASERSGNTIYF. Drawing the rest from reference TRBV2 and TRBJ1-3, the complete variable domain is EPEVTQTPSHQVTQMGQEVILRCVPISNHLYFYWYRQILGQKVEFLVSFYNNEISEKSEIFDDQFSVERPDGSNFTLKIRSTKLEDSAMYFCASSASERSGNTIYFGEGSWLTVV.

In nucleotides, the CDR3 is TGTGCCAGTAGTATTTTCCTAGCGGGGAGAGCAGATACGCAGTATTTT. Encoded protein: CASSIFLAGRADTQYF. The chain recombines TRBV19 with TRBJ2-3, with TRBD2 identical over 9 bases. The CDR3 consists of 16 residues. Germline V CDR1 and CDR2: LNHDA, SQIVND (reference sequence). V lost 3 bases and J lost 4; bases outside the gene matches: 8.

The rearrangement links TRBV7-2 to TRBJ2-7, with 12 positions matching TRBD2. From germline, CDR1 is SGHTA and CDR2 FQGNSA. With V trimmed by 4 bases and J by 3 bases, 4 bases remained unmatched. This CDR3 is 15 amino acids long. The CDR3 coding sequence is TGTGCCAGCAGCTCTGGACTAGCGGGACTCTACGAGCAGTACTTC. Protein product: CASSSGLAGLYEQYF.

The chain uses TRBV11-3 and TRBJ1-1; a possible D gene is TRBD1 (5 bases). The V end was cut by 5 bases, the J end by 2 bases, with 9 bases between. Germline V lookup: CDR1 SGHNT, CDR2 YENEEA. The CDR3 is 13 residues long. CDR3 nucleotides: TGTGCCAGCAGCCCAGGGAATAACACTGAAGCTTTCTTT. It translates to CASSPGNNTEAFF.

In its sample, this clone was seen once. The chain combines TRBV28 with TRBJ1-1; TRBD1 matches 7 bases. The CDR3 covers 13 residues. CDR1 is MDHEN and CDR2 is SYDVKM in the germline V gene. The junction had 5 bases not matched to a gene; V was cut back by 6 bases and J by 4 bases. The CDR3 reads CASSLTGITEAFF. In DNA, the CDR3 is TGTGCCAGCAGCCTGACAGGGATCACTGAAGCTTTCTTT.